The 32 T cell receptor beta chains given below trace back to one sample, sequenced in a study of blood T cell repertoires in COVID-19. Method: immunoSEQ multiplex PCR; TCRdb's copy keeps in-frame clones and lacks some. This repertoire shows some 250,000 clones, about 90% found once; its top ten account for roughly 3%. Material for sequencing was peripheral blood. The receptors come from a woman younger than 45 who had recovered from COVID-19.

Points on this clone: The same CDR3 arises from other DNA sequences in this sample as well. The chain joins TRBV9 to TRBJ1-3; D may be TRBD1 (5 bases). The CDR3 spans 14 residues. Germline values: CDR1 SGDLS, CDR2 YYNGEE. Trimming shortened V by 0 bases and J by 4 bases, and 8 bases separated the two germline ends. The CDR3 loop reads CASSVAGSGNTIYF. As DNA, the CDR3 is TGTGCCAGCAGCGTAGCAGGGTCGGGAAACACCATATATTTT.

This chain connects TRBV30 to TRBJ2-2; TRBD2 might be the D (6 bases). Trimming stripped 2 bases from V and 5 bases from J, with 9 bases between. CDR1 is GTSNPN and CDR2 is SVGIG in the germline V gene (reference sequence). This CDR3 has 13 residues. The DNA of the CDR3 is TGTGCCTGGAGTTTGGGGGGAACCGGGGAGCTGTTTTTT. Amino acids: CAWSLGGTGELFF.

The J gene is TRBJ2-7, the V gene TRBV4-3, with 7 bases that match TRBD1. Germline V CDR1 and CDR2: LGHNA, YSLEER. Trimming cost V 0 bases and J 0 bases; bases outside gene matches: 2. The CDR3 has 15 amino acids. The CDR3 protein is CASSQEGQYSYEQYF. The CDR3 DNA sequence: TGCGCCAGCAGCCAAGAGGGACAGTACTCCTACGAGCAGTACTTC.

The V and J genes are TRBV6-6 and TRBJ2-3, with 10 nucleotides matching TRBD2. The CDR3 has 16 residues. The V segment lost 6 bases and the J segment 4 bases; nucleotides outside the gene matches: 10. Germline V CDR1 and CDR2: MNHNY, SVGAGI (reference sequence). CDR3 region: CASRLSGGALSDTQYF. CDR3 in DNA: TGTGCCAGCAGACTAAGCGGGGGGGCGTTATCAGATACGCAGTATTTT.

This clone has only one observation. V is TRBV7-9 and J is TRBJ2-2; possibly TRBD1 for D (5 bases). V was shortened by 4 bases and J by 1 base, with 10 bases between the two germline ends. CDR1 is SEHNR, CDR2 FQNEAQ, per germline (reference sequence). The length of the CDR3 is 15 residues. CDR3 sequence reads: CASSSRVLNTGELFF. As DNA, the CDR3 is TGTGCCAGCAGCTCCAGGGTTCTGAACACCGGGGAGCTGTTTTTT.

The chain has TRBV6-2 or TRBV6-3 and TRBJ1-5; TRBD1 matches 7 bases. CDR3 size: 17 residues. Germline loops: CDR1 MNHEY, CDR2 SVGEGT. With V trimmed by 6 bases and J by 0 bases, 11 bases remained unmatched. CDR3 nucleotides: TGTGCCAGCAGCACCCAACCCAGGGGGTATAGCAATCAGCCCCAGCATTTT. Its translation: CASSTQPRGYSNQPQHF.

The gene calls are TRBV18 and TRBJ1-1, with D uncertain. V was trimmed by 1 base and J by 1 base, leaving 7 bases between them. The CDR3 is made up of 14 amino acids. Germline V gene sequence: CDR1 KGHSH, CDR2 LQKENI. CDR3 in amino acids: CASSPRRENTEAFF. Here the CDR3 DNA reads TGTGCCAGCTCACCACGCCGGGAGAACACTGAAGCTTTCTTT.

The J gene is TRBJ2-7, the V gene TRBV5-1, with TRBD1 matching 9 bases. The CDR3 covers 15 residues. CDR1 and CDR2 (germline): SGHRS, YFSETQ. V was pared by 0 bases and J by 6 bases, with 7 bases of the junction left unmatched. CDR3 nucleotides: TGCGCCAGCAGCTTGGAGGGACAGGGTCATCTCGAGCAGTACTTC. Amino acids: CASSLEGQGHLEQYF.

The gene calls are TRBV7-9 and TRBJ1-4; a weak D match, TRBD1 (5 bases). Germline V lookup: CDR1 SEHNR, CDR2 FQNEAQ (reference sequence). V shed 5 bases and J shed 8 bases, with 15 bases lying between them. CDR3 length equals 14 residues. In DNA, the CDR3 is TGTGCCAGCAGCCCTCCGGGACTCCGGGAAAAACTGTTTTTT. Translated, it gives CASSPPGLREKLFF.

The rearrangement joins TRBV6-5 to TRBJ2-7; TRBD2 aligns across 9 bases. Germline trimming cut 6 bases from V and 2 bases from J; bases unmatched to any gene: 5. The CDR3 loop spans 14 amino acids. The V gene's germline CDR1 is MNHEY and CDR2 SVGAGI. The DNA of the CDR3 is TGTGCCAGCAGCCCCCTAGCGGGAACCTACGAGCAGTACTTC. It translates to CASSPLAGTYEQYF.

The J gene is TRBJ2-5, the V gene TRBV19, with 9 bases lining up with TRBD2. CDR1 is LNHDA and CDR2 is SQIVND in the germline V gene (reference sequence). Trimming at V came to 0 bases and at J to 2 bases, leaving 4 bases not matched to a gene. CDR3 length: 16 residues. CDR3: CASSIELAGLQETQYF. The CDR3 DNA follows: TGTGCCAGTAGTATAGAGCTAGCGGGGTTACAAGAGACCCAGTACTTC.

V usage is TRBV3-1 (or the pseudogene TRBV3-2) and J usage is TRBJ2-1; TRBD2 matches 7 bases. With 0 bases clipped from V and 4 bases from J, the junction kept 15 bases outside the gene matches. The CDR3 extends over 19 amino acids. Germline-derived CDR1 and CDR2 are LGHDT and YNNKEL (reference sequence). CDR3 coding DNA: TGTGCCAGCAGCCAAGATCCTGGGCGGGGCGGGGGAGCATACAATGAGCAGTTCTTC. This codes for CASSQDPGRGGGAYNEQFF.

This chain uses TRBV9 with TRBJ2-3, with TRBD1 as a possible D gene (5 bases). The V end lost 4 bases, the J end lost 0 bases, and 18 bases lay between the germline ends. The CDR3 contains 17 residues. CDR1 and CDR2 from the germline V gene are SGDLS and YYNGEE. The CDR3 loop is CASSPNPQGTSTDTQYF. Written as DNA, the CDR3 is TGTGCCAGCAGCCCAAACCCCCAGGGTACGAGCACAGATACGCAGTATTTT. Filled out from reference TRBV9 and TRBJ2-3, the complete variable domain reads DSGVTQTPKHLITATGQRVTLRCSPRSGDLSVYWYQQSLDQGLQFLIQYYNGEERAKGNILERFSAQQFPDLHSELNLSSLELGDSALYFCASSPNPQGTSTDTQYFGPGTRLTVL.

V usage is TRBV27 and J usage is TRBJ2-5, with D perhaps TRBD2 (5 bases). Germline V gene data show CDR1 as MNHEY and CDR2 as SMNVEV (reference sequence). The CDR3 sequence is 16 residues long. The V end lost 1 base, the J end lost 1 base, and 13 bases lay between the germline ends. The CDR3 nucleotides read TGTGCCAGCAGTTTATGGGCCGGGGTCCCCCAAGAGACCCAGTACTTC. This codes for CASSLWAGVPQETQYF.

CDR3 sequence (DNA): TGTGCCAGCAGTGCGGTTTACGAGCAGTACTTC. Translating gives CASSAVYEQYF. This chain joins TRBV2 and TRBJ2-7; D remains ambiguous. Germline-derived CDR1 and CDR2 are SNHLY and FYNNEI. CDR3 length equals 11 residues. Trimming cost V 4 bases and J 4 bases, with 5 bases left between them.

V gene TRBV19 combines with J gene TRBJ2-7; 8 nucleotides align to TRBD2. Germline CDR1 LNHDA, CDR2 SQIVND (reference sequence). Trimming at V came to 3 bases and at J to 3 bases, leaving 4 bases not matched to a gene. The CDR3 length is 14 residues. In DNA, the CDR3 is TGTGCCAGTAGTATGGGACTAGACAACTACGAGCAGTACTTC. Translated, it gives CASSMGLDNYEQYF.

The genes are TRBV6-5 and TRBJ2-7, with 9 bases fitting TRBD1. The CDR3 loop spans 13 amino acids. Germline CDR1 is MNHEY and CDR2 is SVGAGI. V lost 6 bases to trimming and J lost 4 bases; unmatched junction nucleotides: 4. The DNA for the CDR3 is TGTGCCAGCAGCGGGACAGGGAAGTACGAGCAGTACTTC. It is translated as CASSGTGKYEQYF.

This rearrangement joins TRBV30 to TRBJ1-2, with no clear D. The CDR3 extends over 10 amino acids. The V end lost 1 base, the J end lost 12 bases, and 9 bases lay between the germline ends. Per the germline V gene, CDR1 is GTSNPN and CDR2 is SVGIG (reference sequence). This CDR3 reads CAWSDTAHTF. The CDR3, as DNA: TGTGCCTGGAGTGACACCGCCCACACCTTC.

The CDR3: CASNPFDRDSGYTF. Here the CDR3 DNA reads TGTGCCAGTAATCCATTCGACAGGGATAGTGGCTACACCTTC. V is TRBV19 and J is TRBJ1-2, with 7 bases fitting TRBD1. V was clipped by 7 bases and J by 7 bases; unmatched bases: 12. The CDR3 covers 14 residues. From germline, CDR1 is LNHDA and CDR2 SQIVND (reference sequence).

The V call is TRBV9, the J call TRBJ2-5; 9 nucleotides line up with TRBD2. This CDR3 comprises 15 residues. With 0 bases clipped from V and 5 bases from J, the junction kept 5 bases outside the gene matches. Per the germline V gene, CDR1 is SGDLS and CDR2 is YYNGEE. The CDR3 bases are TGTGCCAGCAGCGTAGGGAGACTAGCGGCGGAGACCCAGTACTTC. Translated: CASSVGRLAAETQYF.

This sequence joins TRBV27 and TRBJ1-2; D not resolved. Germline V CDR1 and CDR2: MNHEY, SMNVEV (reference sequence). V gave up 3 bases and J gave up 6 bases, with 11 bases separating them. The CDR3 runs to 13 residues. The chain's CDR3 is CASSLLNGDGYTF. CDR3 sequence (DNA): TGTGCCAGCAGTTTGCTCAACGGGGATGGCTACACCTTC.

The rearrangement joins TRBV4-3 to TRBJ2-6; no clear D gene. The CDR3 totals 16 residues. Germline CDR1 is LGHNA and CDR2 is YSLEER. V lost 1 base to trimming and J lost 0 bases, with 7 bases between them. Written as DNA, the CDR3 is TGCGCCAGCAGCCAAGGGAGTTACTCTGGGGCCAACGTCCTGACTTTC. As protein: CASSQGSYSGANVLTF.

The rearrangement joins TRBV6-1 to TRBJ1-4; possible D gene TRBD1, 5 bases. CDR3 length: 17 amino acids. V lost 3 bases and J 8 bases, leaving 22 bases between the germline ends. The germline V gene encodes CDR1 MNHNS and CDR2 SASEGT. CDR3 in amino acids: CASSDGLGTWEEEKLFF. CDR3 nucleotides: TGTGCCAGCAGTGACGGGCTCGGGACCTGGGAGGAAGAAAAACTGTTTTTT.

The chain links TRBV7-2 to TRBJ2-2; 14 bases agree with TRBD2. The ends lost 3 bases at V and 6 bases at J; junction bases unmatched: 6. The germline gives CDR1 SGHTA, CDR2 FQGNSA. The CDR3 is 17 residues long. CDR3 region: CASSFPGLAGEAGELFF. The CDR3 nucleotides read TGTGCCAGCAGCTTCCCGGGACTAGCGGGGGAGGCCGGGGAGCTGTTTTTT.

The count of this clone is one. The chain recombines TRBV9 with TRBJ1-2, with 8 bases fitting TRBD1. This CDR3 is built from 15 residues. Germline assignment: CDR1 SGDLS and CDR2 YYNGEE. The J segment lost 5 bases and the V segment lost 2 bases, leaving 8 bases of the junction unmatched. The CDR3: CASSVSGGGWYGYTF. The CDR3 nucleotides are TGTGCCAGCAGCGTCTCAGGGGGCGGTTGGTATGGCTACACCTTC.

The chain combines TRBV6-6 with TRBJ1-1; 10 bases are shared with TRBD1. The CDR3 spans 14 residues. V lost 9 bases, J lost 5 bases, and 9 bases stayed unmatched. Germline lookup yields CDR1 MNHNY and CDR2 SVGAGI (reference sequence). The chain's CDR3 is CASSIGQGGTEAFF. The DNA of the CDR3 is TGTGCCAGTTCGATAGGACAGGGGGGGACTGAAGCTTTCTTT.

The rearrangement links TRBV4-3 to TRBJ2-7; 9 bases line up with TRBD2. This CDR3 contains 13 residues. The ends lost 1 base at V and 7 bases at J; junction bases unmatched: 2. From germline, CDR1 is LGHNA and CDR2 YSLEER. CDR3 coding DNA: TGCGCCAGCAGCCAAGGTCTAGCGGGGGAGCAGTACTTC. Translated: CASSQGLAGEQYF.

The chain has TRBV12-2 and TRBJ1-1. TRBV12-2 is classified as a pseudogene. This CDR3 has 16 residues. The CDR3 coding sequence is TGTGCAAGTCGCTTAGGACGGGGAAGTGGCGGCACTGAAGCTTTCTTT. This sequence encodes CASRLGRGSGGTEAFF.

This clone has only one observation. This sequence joins TRBV9 and TRBJ1-3; D is undetermined. The germline V gene encodes CDR1 SGDLS and CDR2 YYNGEE. The CDR3 length is 15 residues. The V gene lost 4 bases and the J gene lost 7 bases, with 18 bases spanning the gap. CDR3 loop: CASSTGLISANTIYF. The CDR3 region has the DNA TGTGCCAGCAGCACCGGACTGATCTCCGCCAACACCATATATTTT. Full variable domain (outside the CDR3, taken from reference TRBV9 and TRBJ1-3): DSGVTQTPKHLITATGQRVTLRCSPRSGDLSVYWYQQSLDQGLQFLIQYYNGEERAKGNILERFSAQQFPDLHSELNLSSLELGDSALYFCASSTGLISANTIYFGEGSWLTVV.

J is TRBJ2-7 and V is TRBV7-2; 10 bases line up with TRBD2. Germline V lookup: CDR1 SGHTA, CDR2 FQGNSA. Trimming cost V 1 base and J 2 bases; bases outside gene matches: 5. The CDR3 is 16 amino acids. CDR3 sequence (DNA): TGTGCCAGCAGCTTAGAGGGCACTAGCGGGGCCTACGAGCAGTACTTC. It specifies CASSLEGTSGAYEQYF.

The rearrangement links TRBV29-1 to TRBJ2-5; TRBD1 matches 8 bases. The length of the CDR3 is 13 residues. Trimming at V came to 3 bases and at J to 5 bases, leaving 5 bases not matched to a gene. From germline, CDR1 is SQVTM and CDR2 ANQGSEA. CDR3 residues: CSVERQGFETQYF. DNA for the CDR3: TGCAGCGTTGAGCGACAGGGGTTTGAGACCCAGTACTTC.

V gene TRBV7-9 combines with J gene TRBJ2-5; TRBD1 matches at 7 bases. Germline lookup yields CDR1 SEHNR and CDR2 FQNEAQ (reference sequence). With 5 bases clipped from V and 2 bases from J, the junction kept 11 bases outside the gene matches. CDR3 length: 16 residues. The CDR3 spells CASSQLGQLGQETQYF. The CDR3 DNA sequence: TGTGCCAGCAGCCAATTGGGACAGTTGGGACAAGAGACCCAGTACTTC.